Below, one TCR beta chain is given with its context. Its antigen is unidentified. These data originate in a study of T cells in tumors after PD-1 blockade. Tumor biopsies came from the same primary tumor site before and after PD-1 blockade. Data came from immunoSEQ multiplex PCR; TCRdb stores just in-frame clones and leaves some out. The sample has around 11,000 clones, 55% to 75% seen once. Study-level findings and limits: Blood contained 35% to 50% of the tumor's TCR clonotypes.

This CDR3 has 15 amino acids. Germline V gene sequence: CDR1 MNHEY, CDR2 SVGAGI. Deletions cut 0 bases from V and 5 bases from J, with 8 bases between. The genes are TRBV6-5 and TRBJ1-6; a weak D match, TRBD1 (6 bases). The sequence was obtained from a human donor with basal cell carcinoma. The sequences come from tumor tissue, collected after anti-PD-1 treatment. DNA for the CDR3: TGTGCCAGCAGTTACTCGGGGACAAATAATTCACCCCTCCACTTT. This codes for CASSYSGTNNSPLHF.